The source of this TCR beta chain is a study of shared clonotypes between healthy human individuals. Whole-study results and caveats: For naive CD4 cells, roughly 4.6% of clonotypes were shared across a few donors. Some clonotypes were shared by all four sorted-subset donors, while others were not shared. The non-shared ones had lower generation probabilities than the shared ones.

Selected positively for CCR7 and CD45RO-negative, naive CD8 cells excluded terminally differentiated effector memory CD45RA+ cells. Trimming took 7 bases from V and 1 from J; bases not matched to a gene: 12. The CDR3 runs to 16 residues. Germline CDR1 reads SEHNR; CDR2 reads FQNEAQ (reference sequence). As handled by the study authors: Sequence data from immunoSEQ were junction-only and lacked quality scores; consequently, filtering differed. Using immunoSEQ multiplex PCR, the repertoire was profiled, and TCRdb retains in-frame clones only, with some absent. That table supplies the V and J calls and clone size; D and trimming were determined from the DNA. This sample has nearly 600,000 clones, with around 95% found just once. About this clone itself: Its antigen remains unknown.

Sequenced: naive CD8+ T cells sorted from blood. The clonotype originates from a woman aged 25 to 39 in good health. The genes are TRBV7-9 and TRBJ2-5, with 7 bases fitting TRBD2. The CDR3: CASTSSAASGQETQYF. The CDR3 DNA reads TGTGCCAGCACCTCGTCCGCTGCTAGCGGCCAAGAGACCCAGTACTTC.